This entry features one TCR beta chain sequence. The data originate from a study of human T cells and chemical hapten exposure. Study in general: Subjects had 2% DPC placed on 2 cm by 2 cm of upper inner arm skin for sensitization.

Regarding time point: pre-sensitization, week 0. Described treatment: therapeutic diphenylcyclopropenone sensitization with weekly scalp DPC. Prior to application of each patch test, blood was drawn. Source study methods: A per-sample median of about 100,000 TCRs was observed, with counts ranging from roughly 23,224 to 700,000. Via MiXCR, TCRdb re-called the RACE reads, giving one row per CDR3 protein. For this entry, the V and J calls and clone size follow TCRdb and not the study's own pipeline. This table has 150,000 to 200,000 distinct CDR3 sequences, more than 25% appearing once. The CDR3 contains 12 residues. From germline, CDR1 is SQVTM and CDR2 ANQGSEA. V lost 5 bases to trimming and J lost 0 bases, with 5 bases between them.

J is TRBJ1-3 and V is TRBV29-1; D not resolved. This sequence originates from a woman in her 30s with alopecia areata. Some clones in this sample may be carry-over from other donors' samples. Sequenced material: whole blood, taken in connection with sensitization to the hapten diphenylcyclopropenone (DPC). The DNA for the CDR3 is TGCAGCGTTCAGTACTCTGGAAACACCATATATTTT. Residues: CSVQYSGNTIYF.